Reported below is one TCR beta chain. The antigen is undetermined. The data were taken from a study of CD8 T cells in ankylosing spondylitis. This CDR3 is 13 amino acids long. CDR1 is SQVTM, CDR2 ANQGSEA, per germline. With 5 bases removed from V and 7 bases from J, the gap between germline ends came to 15 bases. TCRdb processed the 5' RACE reads anew with MiXCR; each CDR3 protein has one entry. The table lists 750,000 to 850,000 distinct CDR3 sequences, roughly 12% of them singletons. Whole-study findings and limits: A motif of roughly 8 highly homologous TCR beta variants was seen as apparently characteristic of ankylosing spondylitis blood.

This TCR was recovered from a male donor with ankylosing spondylitis. This rearrangement joins TRBV29-1 to TRBJ1-5; unclear D gene. Sequenced: blood, either unsorted or a sorted T cell fraction (not recorded which). The CDR3 coding sequence is TGCAGCGTTTCCAATGGGAACGGCCAGCCCCAGCATTTT. Amino acid sequence: CSVSNGNGQPQHF.